This T cell receptor beta chain comes out of a study of blood T cell repertoires in COVID-19. Study-wide context: The study drew acute and convalescent COVID-19 samples from the United States, Italy and Spain. In each case, the material was cDNA or gDNA derived from T cells, B-cell-depleted T cells, or PBMCs.

The table came from immunoSEQ multiplex PCR; TCRdb's copy has only in-frame clones and leaves some out. The table shows some 340,000 clones, with 90% to 95% occurring only once. V was pared by 5 bases and J by 2 bases, with 15 bases between. Germline V CDR1 and CDR2: SEHNR, FQNEAQ (reference sequence). The CDR3 loop spans 15 amino acids. Sequencing input: PBMCs or T cells enriched from blood (not recorded which). The chain recombines TRBV7-9 with TRBJ1-2; TRBD1 might be the D (6 bases). The origin of this receptor is a woman aged 25 to 39 who had been exposed to COVID-19. This chain's CDR3 is CASSGGRERNYGYTF. For the CDR3, the DNA is TGTGCCAGCAGCGGGGGCAGGGAGAGGAACTATGGCTACACCTTC.